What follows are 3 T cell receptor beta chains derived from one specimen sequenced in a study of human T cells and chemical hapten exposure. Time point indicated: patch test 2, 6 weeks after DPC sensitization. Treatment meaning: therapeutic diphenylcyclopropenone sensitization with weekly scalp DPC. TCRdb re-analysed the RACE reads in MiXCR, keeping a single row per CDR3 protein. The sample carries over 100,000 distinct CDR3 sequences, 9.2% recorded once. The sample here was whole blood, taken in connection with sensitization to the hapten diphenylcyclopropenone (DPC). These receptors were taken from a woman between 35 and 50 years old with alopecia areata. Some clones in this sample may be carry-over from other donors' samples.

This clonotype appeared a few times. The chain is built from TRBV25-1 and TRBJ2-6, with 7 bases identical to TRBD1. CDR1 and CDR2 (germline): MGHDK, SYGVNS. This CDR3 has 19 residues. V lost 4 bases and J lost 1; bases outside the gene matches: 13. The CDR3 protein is CASSGGTERYRSGANVLTF. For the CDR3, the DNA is TGTGCCAGCAGTGGTGGGACAGAGCGGTACCGATCTGGGGCCAACGTCCTGACTTTC.

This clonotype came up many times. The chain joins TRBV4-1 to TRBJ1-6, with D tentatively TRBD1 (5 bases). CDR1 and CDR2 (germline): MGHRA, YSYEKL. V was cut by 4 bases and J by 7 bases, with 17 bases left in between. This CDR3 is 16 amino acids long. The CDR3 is CASSPRVQGANSPLHF. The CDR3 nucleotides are TGCGCCAGCAGCCCTAGGGTGCAGGGTGCCAATTCACCCCTCCACTTT.

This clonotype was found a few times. CDR3 nucleotides: TGTGCCAGCAGCCCAGGACAGGGACACCACGAGCAGTACTTC. Translation gives CASSPGQGHHEQYF. The chain combines TRBV5-4 with TRBJ2-7, with 8 bases that match TRBD1. CDR1 and CDR2 from the germline V gene are SGHNT and YYREEE (reference sequence). Germline trimming cut 4 bases from V and 5 bases from J; bases unmatched to any gene: 8. The CDR3 length is 14 residues.